This T cell receptor beta chain was identified during a study of blood T cell repertoires in COVID-19. CDR3 length: 14 amino acids. Trimming at V came to 0 bases and at J to 4 bases, leaving 2 bases not matched to a gene. Germline lookup yields CDR1 MNHEY and CDR2 SVGEGT. In the authors' workflow: Estimation of nucleated cell counts was performed using reference gene primer amplification. Some clones are missing from TCRdb's copy, which holds only in-frame ones; the method was immunoSEQ multiplex PCR. The V and J calls and clone size are taken from that table; D and trimming were inferred from the DNA. The data hold about 270,000 clones, with roughly 90% observed a single time.

This receptor was identified in a man between 35 and 55 years old who had been exposed to COVID-19. The chain uses TRBV6-2 or TRBV6-3 and TRBJ1-1, with TRBD1 matching 7 bases. Source material: PBMCs or T cells enriched from blood (not recorded which). The DNA for the CDR3 is TGTGCCAGCAGTTACTCGACAGGGCCCACTGAAGCTTTCTTT. It encodes CASSYSTGPTEAFF.